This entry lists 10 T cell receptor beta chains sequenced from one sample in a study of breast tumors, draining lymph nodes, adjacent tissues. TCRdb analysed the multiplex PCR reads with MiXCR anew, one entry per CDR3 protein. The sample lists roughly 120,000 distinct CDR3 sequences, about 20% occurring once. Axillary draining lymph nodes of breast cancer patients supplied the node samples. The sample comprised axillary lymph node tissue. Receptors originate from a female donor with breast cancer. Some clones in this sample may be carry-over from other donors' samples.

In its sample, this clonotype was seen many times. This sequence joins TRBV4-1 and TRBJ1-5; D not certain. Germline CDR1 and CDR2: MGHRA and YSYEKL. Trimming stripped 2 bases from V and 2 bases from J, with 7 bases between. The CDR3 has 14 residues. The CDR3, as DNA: TGCGCCAGCAGCCAATCCCAGCGCAATCAGCCCCAGCATTTT. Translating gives CASSQSQRNQPQHF.

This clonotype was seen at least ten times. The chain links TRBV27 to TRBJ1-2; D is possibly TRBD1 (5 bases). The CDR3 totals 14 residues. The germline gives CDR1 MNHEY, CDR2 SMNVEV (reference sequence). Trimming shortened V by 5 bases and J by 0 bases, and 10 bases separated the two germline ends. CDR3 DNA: TGTGCCAGCAGTGCGGGGCTCCCTAACTATGGCTACACCTTC. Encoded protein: CASSAGLPNYGYTF.

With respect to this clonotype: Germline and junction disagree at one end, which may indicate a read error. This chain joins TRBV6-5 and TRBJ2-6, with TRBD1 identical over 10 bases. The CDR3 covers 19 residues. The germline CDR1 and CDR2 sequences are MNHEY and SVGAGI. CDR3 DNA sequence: TGTGCCAGCAGTGCCCTGGGTCGGGGGGGCGGGACAGGGGCCGACGTCCTGACTTTC. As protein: CASSALGRGGGTGADVLTF.

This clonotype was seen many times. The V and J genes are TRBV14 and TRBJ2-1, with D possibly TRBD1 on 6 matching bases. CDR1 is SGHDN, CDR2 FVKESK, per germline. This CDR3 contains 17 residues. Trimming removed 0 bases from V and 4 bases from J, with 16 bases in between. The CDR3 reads CASSQDEAGTRYNEQFF. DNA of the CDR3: TGTGCCAGCAGCCAAGATGAGGCAGGGACACGATACAATGAGCAGTTCTTC. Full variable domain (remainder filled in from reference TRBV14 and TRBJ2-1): EAGVTQFPSHSVIEKGQTVTLRCDPISGHDNLYWYRRVMGKEIKFLLHFVKESKQDESGMPNNRFLAERTGGTYSTLKVQPAELEDSGVYFCASSQDEAGTRYNEQFFGPGTRLTVL.

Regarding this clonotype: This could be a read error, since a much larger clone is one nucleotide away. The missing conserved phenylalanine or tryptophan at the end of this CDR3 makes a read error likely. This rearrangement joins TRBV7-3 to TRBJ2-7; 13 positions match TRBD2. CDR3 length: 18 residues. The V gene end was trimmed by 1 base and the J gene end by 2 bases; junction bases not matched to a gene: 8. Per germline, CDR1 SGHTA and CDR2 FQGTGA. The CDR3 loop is CASSLIGPTSGRAYEQYL. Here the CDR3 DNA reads TGTGCCAGCAGCTTAATCGGTCCTACTAGCGGGAGGGCCTACGAGCAGTACCTC.

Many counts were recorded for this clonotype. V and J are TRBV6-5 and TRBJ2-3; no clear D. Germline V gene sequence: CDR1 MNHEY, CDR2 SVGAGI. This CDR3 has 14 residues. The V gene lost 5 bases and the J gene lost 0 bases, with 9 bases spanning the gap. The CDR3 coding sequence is TGTGCCAGCAGTGGCAGGTTAAGCACAGATACGCAGTATTTT. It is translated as CASSGRLSTDTQYF.

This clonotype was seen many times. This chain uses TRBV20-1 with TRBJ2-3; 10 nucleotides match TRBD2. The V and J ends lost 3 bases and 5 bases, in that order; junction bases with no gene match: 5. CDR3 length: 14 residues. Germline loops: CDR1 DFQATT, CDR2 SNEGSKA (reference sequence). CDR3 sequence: CSASRLAGEDTQYF. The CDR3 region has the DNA TGCAGTGCTAGCCGGCTAGCGGGAGAAGATACGCAGTATTTT.

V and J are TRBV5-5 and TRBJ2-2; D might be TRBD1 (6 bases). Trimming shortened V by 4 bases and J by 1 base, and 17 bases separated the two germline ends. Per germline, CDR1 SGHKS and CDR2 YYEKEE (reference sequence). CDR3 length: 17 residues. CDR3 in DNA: TGTGCCAGCAGCGCCCCGACCGGGACAAAGAACACCGGGGAGCTGTTTTTT. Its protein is CASSAPTGTKNTGELFF.

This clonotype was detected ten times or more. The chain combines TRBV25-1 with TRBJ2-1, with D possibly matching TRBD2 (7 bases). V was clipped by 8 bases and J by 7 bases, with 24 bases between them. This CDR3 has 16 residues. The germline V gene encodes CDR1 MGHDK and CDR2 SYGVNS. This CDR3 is CASEGGGGTLTNEQFF. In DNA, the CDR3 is TGTGCCAGCGAGGGGGGAGGGGGGACCCTAACTAATGAGCAGTTCTTC. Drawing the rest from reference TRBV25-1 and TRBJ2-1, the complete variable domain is EADIYQTPRYLVIGTGKKITLECSQTMGHDKMYWYQQDPGMELHLIHYSYGVNSTEKGDLSSESTVSRIRTEHFPLTLESARPSHTSQYLCASEGGGGTLTNEQFFGPGTRLTVL.

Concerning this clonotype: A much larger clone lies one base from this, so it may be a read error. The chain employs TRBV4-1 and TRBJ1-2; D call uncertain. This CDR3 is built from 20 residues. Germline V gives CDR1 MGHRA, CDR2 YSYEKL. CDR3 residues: CASSQAPTQPREPLNYGHTF. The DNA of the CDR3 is TGCGCCAGCAGCCAAGCCCCTACCCAGCCTAGGGAGCCTCTCAACTATGGCCACACCTTC.